These 27 T cell receptor beta chains share one sample of origin, sequenced in a study of T cell changes during pregnancy in multiple sclerosis. Measured with immunoSEQ multiplex PCR; TCRdb has only the in-frame clones, and not every one. The profile shows approximately 39,000 clones, roughly 93% of them singletons. The material sequenced was CD4+ T cells from peripheral blood mononuclear cells, taken in the second trimester of pregnancy. The source of these receptors is a female donor with multiple sclerosis, enrolled in a pregnancy study.

This clone came up once. The V gene is TRBV18, the J gene TRBJ1-1; the D gene is possibly TRBD1 (5 bases). V was shortened by 4 bases and J by 1 base, with 13 bases between the two germline ends. The CDR3 has 15 amino acids. Germline CDR1 and CDR2: KGHSH and LQKENI. The CDR3 sequence: CASSRGVPQNTEAFF. The CDR3 nucleotides are TGTGCCAGCTCACGGGGCGTCCCTCAGAACACTGAAGCTTTCTTT.

This chain uses TRBV5-1 with TRBJ2-7, with TRBD2 as a possible D gene (7 bases). With 4 bases removed from V and 1 base from J, the gap between germline ends came to 30 bases. The CDR3 has 20 residues. CDR1 is SGHRS, CDR2 YFSETQ, per germline. The CDR3 region has the DNA TGCGCCAGCAGCAGGACAGACGAGGGGGGGCGGCCTTTGGGGTCCTACGAGCAGTACTTC. It yields the protein CASSRTDEGGRPLGSYEQYF. Complete variable domain (other parts from reference TRBV5-1 and TRBJ2-7): KAGVTQTPRYLIKTRGQQVTLSCSPISGHRSVSWYQQTPGQGLQFLFEYFSETQRNKGNFPGRFSGRQFSNSRSEMNVSTLELGDSALYLCASSRTDEGGRPLGSYEQYFGPGTRLTVT.

This clone appeared once. The V and J genes are TRBV19 and TRBJ2-2; 14 bases fit TRBD2. With 2 bases clipped from V and 4 bases from J, the junction kept 12 bases outside the gene matches. Germline V CDR1 and CDR2: LNHDA, SQIVND (reference sequence). The CDR3 extends over 20 amino acids. As DNA, the CDR3 is TGTGCCAGTAGTATACGCCCCCCGGGACTAGCGGGGGCCGGCACCGGGGAGCTGTTTTTT. It specifies CASSIRPPGLAGAGTGELFF.

The chain is built from TRBV19 and TRBJ1-2, with D perhaps matching TRBD1 (5 bases). Per germline, CDR1 LNHDA and CDR2 SQIVND (reference sequence). Trimming cost V 3 bases and J 8 bases, with 13 bases left between them. The CDR3 is 13 amino acids. CDR3 DNA sequence: TGTGCCAGTAGTATTGGAGGGGCTGGAGGCTACACCTTC. As protein: CASSIGGAGGYTF.

The chain links TRBV15 to TRBJ2-7; D gene ambiguous. This CDR3 is built from 14 residues. V was pared by 0 bases and J by 5 bases, with 11 bases between. The germline V gene encodes CDR1 LNHNV and CDR2 YYDKDF (reference sequence). The CDR3 loop is CATSRDSFRDEQYF. For the CDR3, the DNA is TGTGCCACCAGCAGAGACAGCTTTCGGGACGAGCAGTACTTC.

V and J are TRBV18 and TRBJ2-5; 12 bases align to TRBD2. This CDR3 is 16 amino acids long. Trimming took 3 bases from V and 5 from J; bases not matched to a gene: 7. Germline CDR1 reads KGHSH; CDR2 reads LQKENI. DNA of the CDR3: TGTGCCAGCTCACCGACTAGCGGGGGTAACTCGGAGACCCAGTACTTC. Protein: CASSPTSGGNSETQYF.

The J gene is TRBJ1-5, the V gene TRBV19; TRBD1 matches 9 bases. This CDR3 region has 16 residues. V shed 5 bases, J shed 5 bases, and the junction held 10 bases outside the gene matches. The germline V gene encodes CDR1 LNHDA and CDR2 SQIVND (reference sequence). The CDR3 loop is CASSSLPGTGYQPQHF. The CDR3 region has the DNA TGTGCCAGTAGTTCCCTTCCGGGGACAGGGTATCAGCCCCAGCATTTT.

The chain carries TRBV10-2 and TRBJ2-2; TRBD1 aligns across 9 bases. Trimming cost V 8 bases and J 4 bases; bases outside gene matches: 11. From germline, CDR1 is WSHSY and CDR2 SAAADI. The CDR3 contains 16 residues. The CDR3 DNA reads TGCGCCAGCCGGCCCCCCGGGACAGGGATCACCGGGGAGCTGTTTTTT. It translates to CASRPPGTGITGELFF.

The chain combines TRBV7-2 with TRBJ2-5; 7 bases map to TRBD1. J lost 5 bases, V lost 6 bases, and 9 bases had no gene match. The CDR3 is 14 amino acids. Germline CDR1 is SGHTA and CDR2 is FQGNSA. The CDR3 region has the DNA TGTGCCAGCAGAGTTCTAGGGGGCGTCGAGACCCAGTACTTC. Its translation is CASRVLGGVETQYF. The variable domain in full, with the rest retrieved from reference TRBV7-2 and TRBJ2-5, is GAGVSQSPSNKVTEKGKDVELRCDPISGHTALYWYRQSLGQGLEFLIYFQGNSAPDKSGLPSDRFSAERTGGSVSTLTIQRTQQEDSAVYLCASRVLGGVETQYFGPGTRLLVL.

This chain links TRBV27 with TRBJ2-7; 8 bases line up with TRBD1. The V gene end was trimmed by 0 bases and the J gene end by 2 bases; junction bases not matched to a gene: 6. The CDR3 length is 16 residues. Germline V gene data show CDR1 as MNHEY and CDR2 as SMNVEV (reference sequence). In DNA form, the CDR3 reads TGTGCCAGCAGTTTATCTCAGGGGGCGCCGACCTACGAGCAGTACTTC. The encoded protein is CASSLSQGAPTYEQYF.

The chain recombines TRBV20-1 with TRBJ1-2; D remains ambiguous. This CDR3 is built from 11 residues. The V end was cut by 2 bases, the J end by 6 bases, with 7 bases between. The germline CDR1 and CDR2 sequences are DFQATT and SNEGSKA (reference sequence). This chain's CDR3 is CSARRGDGYTF. DNA of the CDR3: TGCAGTGCTAGACGGGGAGATGGCTACACCTTC.

Here the CDR3 DNA reads TGTGCCAGCAGCGTAGGCCAGAGCACAGATACGCAGTATTTT. Translated: CASSVGQSTDTQYF. This chain connects TRBV9 to TRBJ2-3; D is unresolved. Between the trimmed V and J ends, which lost 0 bases and 0 bases, there was a span of 5 bases. Germline V gives CDR1 SGDLS, CDR2 YYNGEE. This CDR3 spans 14 amino acids.

The V gene is TRBV5-4, the J gene TRBJ1-2, with 9 bases fitting TRBD1. Losses at the gene ends were 4 bases for V and 6 bases for J; bases not matched to a gene: 7. Germline-derived CDR1 and CDR2 are SGHNT and YYREEE (reference sequence). There are 14 residues in the CDR3. The CDR3 nucleotides read TGTGCCAGCAGCATTACAGGGGGCGCGGATGGCTACACCTTC. Translating gives CASSITGGADGYTF.

The genes are TRBV7-2 and TRBJ1-5; 8 positions agree with TRBD1. CDR1 is SGHTA, CDR2 FQGNSA, per germline. With V trimmed by 5 bases and J by 6 bases, 9 bases remained unmatched. The CDR3 is 15 amino acids. As DNA, the CDR3 is TGTGCCAGCAGCCCACAGGGGGGGGTGGGTCAGCCCCAGCATTTT. It specifies CASSPQGGVGQPQHF.

This clone was recorded only once. The genes are TRBV28 and TRBJ2-7; TRBD1 aligns across 10 bases. The CDR3 totals 15 residues. The trim removed 1 base at V and 6 bases at J, leaving 6 bases unmatched. The V gene's germline CDR1 is MDHEN and CDR2 SYDVKM. The CDR3 here is CASSLSFRTGGEQYF. Here the CDR3 DNA reads TGTGCCAGCAGTTTATCGTTCAGGACAGGGGGCGAGCAGTACTTC.

This rearrangement joins TRBV6-1 to TRBJ2-7, with TRBD1 matching over 8 bases. CDR1 and CDR2 (germline): MNHNS, SASEGT. The CDR3 spans 14 residues. V lost 10 bases, J lost 3 bases, and 11 bases stayed unmatched. The CDR3 coding sequence is TGTGCCACCCGGACGGGACAGGCTTTCTACGAGCAGTACTTC. Amino acid sequence: CATRTGQAFYEQYF.

The chain couples TRBV6-6 to TRBJ1-2; TRBD1 aligns across 8 bases. From germline, CDR1 is MNHNY and CDR2 SVGAGI (reference sequence). V trimming: 2 bases; J trimming: 6 bases; junction bases outside the gene matches: 8. The CDR3 sequence is 15 residues long. DNA for the CDR3: TGTGCCAGCAGTTACGAGGCCAGGGGGCTGGATGGCTACACCTTC. It translates to CASSYEARGLDGYTF.

The CDR3 nucleotides read TGTGCCAGCAGCCCTACGGGACAGCCTGAAGCTTTCTTT. It yields the protein CASSPTGQPEAFF. J is TRBJ1-1 and V is TRBV25-1, with 7 bases matching TRBD1. CDR3 length: 13 residues. V was pared by 6 bases and J by 6 bases, with 7 bases of the junction left unmatched. The germline CDR1 and CDR2 sequences are MGHDK and SYGVNS.

This chain connects TRBV6-6 to TRBJ1-6; possible D gene TRBD1, 6 bases. CDR3 length: 15 amino acids. Germline V gives CDR1 MNHNY, CDR2 SVGAGI (reference sequence). The germline V and J ends were trimmed by 3 bases and 10 bases, with 16 bases remaining between them. The CDR3 loop is CASSYLDSEGSPLHF. The CDR3, as DNA: TGTGCCAGCAGTTATTTGGACAGTGAGGGGTCACCCCTCCACTTT.

The gene calls are TRBV19 and TRBJ1-4; perhaps TRBD1 as D (6 bases). Germline lookup yields CDR1 LNHDA and CDR2 SQIVND (reference sequence). Trimming left V 4 bases short and J 5 bases short, with 14 bases between. This CDR3 is built from 15 residues. DNA for the CDR3: TGTGCCAGTAGTACCCGGACAGTGCGAAATGAAAAACTGTTTTTT. Translation gives CASSTRTVRNEKLFF.

V usage is TRBV4-2 and J usage is TRBJ1-4; 10 positions agree with TRBD1. The CDR3 is made up of 15 amino acids. Per the germline V gene, CDR1 is LGHNA and CDR2 is YNFKEQ. V gave up 3 bases and J gave up 8 bases; unmatched junction bases: 6. The CDR3 sequence is CASSQAGTGAEKLFF. CDR3 nucleotide sequence: TGTGCCAGCAGCCAGGCCGGGACAGGGGCAGAAAAACTGTTTTTT.

The V gene is TRBV19, the J gene TRBJ2-7; 9 bases fit TRBD1. J gave up 2 bases and V 4 bases, and 9 bases lay outside the gene matches. This CDR3 comprises 16 residues. CDR1 and CDR2 from the germline V gene are LNHDA and SQIVND (reference sequence). The CDR3 DNA follows: TGTGCCAGTAGTAGGGCCTCGGGACAGGGCACCTACGAGCAGTACTTC. This translates into CASSRASGQGTYEQYF.

The gene calls are TRBV6-5 and TRBJ2-7; D is possibly TRBD2 (6 bases). The CDR3 runs to 15 residues. Germline CDR1 MNHEY, CDR2 SVGAGI. Trimming stripped 6 bases from V and 3 bases from J, with 18 bases between. CDR3 nucleotides: TGTGCCAGCAGACGTTCTGGGACTGGAAACTACGAGCAGTACTTC. Its translation is CASRRSGTGNYEQYF.

The chain carries TRBV28 and TRBJ1-4; D is unclear. The CDR3 is 15 residues long. Trimming stripped 6 bases from V and 0 bases from J, with 11 bases between. Germline assignment: CDR1 MDHEN and CDR2 SYDVKM. CDR3 coding DNA: TGTGCCAGCAGAGTAGCCCCGGCAACTAATGAAAAACTGTTTTTT. Its translation is CASRVAPATNEKLFF.

This chain uses TRBV5-1 with TRBJ2-5, with D uncertain. This CDR3 contains 13 residues. With 4 bases removed from V and 5 bases from J, the gap between germline ends came to 12 bases. Looked up from germline, CDR1 is SGHRS and CDR2 is YFSETQ. CDR3 coding DNA: TGCGCCAGCAGCATACAAACAGTGGAGACCCAGTACTTC. This codes for CASSIQTVETQYF. Variable domain in full (rest from reference TRBV5-1 and TRBJ2-5): KAGVTQTPRYLIKTRGQQVTLSCSPISGHRSVSWYQQTPGQGLQFLFEYFSETQRNKGNFPGRFSGRQFSNSRSEMNVSTLELGDSALYLCASSIQTVETQYFGPGTRLLVL.

A few counts support this clone. CDR3 in amino acids: CSVTGQHTEAFF. CDR3 nucleotides: TGCAGCGTTACCGGACAGCACACTGAAGCTTTCTTT. V usage is TRBV29-1 and J usage is TRBJ1-1, with D possibly TRBD1 on 6 matching bases. Per germline, CDR1 SQVTM and CDR2 ANQGSEA. The CDR3 runs to 12 residues. V shed 5 bases and J shed 3 bases, with 10 bases lying between them.

The chain couples TRBV5-1 to TRBJ2-2, with TRBD2 matching over 11 bases. The V and J ends lost 4 bases and 7 bases, in that order; junction bases with no gene match: 6. The CDR3 runs to 15 residues. Germline CDR1 and CDR2: SGHRS and YFSETQ. CDR3 loop: CASSRGLADDGELFF. The CDR3 bases are TGCGCCAGCAGCAGGGGACTAGCGGACGACGGGGAGCTGTTTTTT.